This passage covers 26 T cell receptor beta chains from one sample sequenced in a study of cytomegalovirus exposure and HLA in healthy donors. It was with 60 Vbeta and 13 Jbeta primers that the PCR ran. Only in-frame clones appear in the TCRdb table, and some are missing; sequencing was by immunoSEQ multiplex PCR. Altogether 140,000 or so clones are present, roughly 80% being singletons, with the ten largest covering 3.5% to 5.5%. Sample: PBMCs. The source is a woman in her thirties or forties in good health and CMV-seropositive.

The chain couples TRBV30 to TRBJ2-2; D possibly corresponds to TRBD1 (6 bases). V was pared by 0 bases and J by 3 bases, with 8 bases between. CDR1 is GTSNPN, CDR2 SVGIG, per germline (reference sequence). The CDR3 has 14 residues. CDR3 DNA sequence: TGTGCCTGGAGTGTCAGGACAGACACCGGGGAGCTGTTTTTT. As protein: CAWSVRTDTGELFF. Complete variable domain (other parts from reference TRBV30 and TRBJ2-2): SQTIHQWPATLVQPVGSPLSLECTVEGTSNPNLYWYRQAAGRGLQLLFYSVGIGQISSEVPQNLSASRPQDRQFILSSKKLLLSDSGFYLCAWSVRTDTGELFFGEGSRLTVL.

The V and J genes are TRBV2 and TRBJ2-7, with 7 nucleotides matching TRBD1. V was pared by 5 bases and J by 5 bases, with 12 bases of the junction left unmatched. CDR3 length: 15 amino acids. Germline loops: CDR1 SNHLY, CDR2 FYNNEI. The CDR3, as DNA: TGTGCCAGCAGTCGGCCGGAGACAGGGAGCCACGAGCAGTACTTC. The encoded protein is CASSRPETGSHEQYF.

The V gene is TRBV5-1, the J gene TRBJ1-2, with 7 bases fitting TRBD1. Germline CDR1 reads SGHRS; CDR2 reads YFSETQ. V dropped 5 bases and J dropped 11; count of bases not matched to a gene: 15. CDR3 length equals 14 residues. The CDR3 region has the DNA TGCGCCAGCAGTCAATCCCGGGACAGCTTTTCTTACACCTTC. It codes for CASSQSRDSFSYTF.

The chain combines TRBV6-5 with TRBJ2-2; tentative D call: TRBD1 (6 bases). The V end lost 2 bases, the J end lost 4 bases, and 8 bases lay between the germline ends. This CDR3 contains 14 residues. In germline, CDR1 is MNHEY, CDR2 SVGAGI. CDR3 nucleotide sequence: TGTGCCAGCAGTTACGGGGGCCGCACCGGGGAGCTGTTTTTT. Its protein product is CASSYGGRTGELFF.

This chain joins TRBV28 and TRBJ2-2, with 9 bases that match TRBD2. Germline CDR1 and CDR2: MDHEN and SYDVKM. The CDR3 sequence is 14 residues long. The V segment lost 6 bases and the J segment 6 bases; nucleotides outside the gene matches: 5. CDR3 protein: CASRAGGPPGELFF. For the CDR3, the DNA is TGTGCCAGCAGGGCGGGGGGGCCTCCCGGGGAGCTGTTTTTT. Variable domain in full (rest from reference TRBV28 and TRBJ2-2): DVKVTQSSRYLVKRTGEKVFLECVQDMDHENMFWYRQDPGLGLRLIYFSYDVKMKEKGDIPEGYSVSREKKERFSLILESASTNQTSMYLCASRAGGPPGELFFGEGSRLTVL.

V and J are TRBV7-9 and TRBJ2-1; D is possibly TRBD2 (6 bases). Germline CDR1 and CDR2: SEHNR and FQNEAQ (reference sequence). V lost 6 bases, J lost 6 bases, and 15 bases lay in between. The CDR3 has 14 amino acids. The CDR3 DNA follows: TGTGCCAGCAGGCCCGGGACTCCCGTCAATGAGCAGTTCTTC. It encodes CASRPGTPVNEQFF.

This chain joins TRBV10-3 and TRBJ2-3; 8 nucleotides line up with TRBD2. V lost 7 bases and J lost 0; bases outside the gene matches: 12. CDR3 size: 17 residues. Germline lookup yields CDR1 ENHRY and CDR2 SYGVKD. The CDR3 spells CAIKTDSGGPSTDTQYF. CDR3 sequence (DNA): TGTGCCATCAAGACAGACAGCGGGGGACCTAGCACAGATACGCAGTATTTT.

The rearrangement joins TRBV13 to TRBJ2-3; no clear D. Germline V gene lookup returns CDR1 PRHDT and CDR2 FYEKMQ (reference sequence). Trimming shortened V by 5 bases and J by 8 bases, and 26 bases separated the two germline ends. The CDR3 runs to 17 residues. CDR3 nucleotides: TGTGCCAGCAGCCCCGTGCCAGCTTCTTCGGGTCTTGGTACGCAGTATTTT. It is translated as CASSPVPASSGLGTQYF.

The V call is TRBV15, the J call TRBJ2-5; 10 bases map to TRBD1. This CDR3 is 16 amino acids long. The germline V gene encodes CDR1 LNHNV and CDR2 YYDKDF (reference sequence). J gave up 2 bases and V 4 bases, and 7 bases lay outside the gene matches. As DNA, the CDR3 is TGTGCCACCAGCAAAGGACAGGGGGGGGGACAAGAGACCCAGTACTTC. Amino acids: CATSKGQGGGQETQYF.

The chain carries TRBV28 and TRBJ1-4; D is uncertain. CDR1 and CDR2 (germline): MDHEN, SYDVKM. The CDR3 length is 15 residues. The V end was cut by 2 bases, the J end by 2 bases, with 9 bases between. The CDR3 loop reads CASSLIGGTNEKLFF. The CDR3 DNA sequence: TGTGCCAGCAGTTTAATCGGAGGGACTAATGAAAAACTGTTTTTT.

The chain joins TRBV18 to TRBJ2-3, with 16 bases that match TRBD2. Germline loops: CDR1 KGHSH, CDR2 LQKENI. J lost 4 bases, V lost 3 bases, and 1 base had no gene match. This CDR3 is built from 16 residues. CDR3 bases: TGTGCCAGCTCACCGGGACTAGCGGGAGGGCCAGATACGCAGTATTTT. Its translation: CASSPGLAGGPDTQYF.

This sequence joins TRBV9 and TRBJ2-7, with a weak D call TRBD2 (5 bases). V lost 0 bases to trimming and J lost 2 bases, with 9 bases between them. In germline, CDR1 is SGDLS, CDR2 YYNGEE. This CDR3 has 14 amino acids. The CDR3 is CASSVAGGTYEQYF. For the CDR3, the DNA is TGTGCCAGCAGCGTAGCTGGAGGTACCTACGAGCAGTACTTC.

The chain has TRBV7-8 and TRBJ2-5, with D possibly matching TRBD1 (6 bases). The CDR3 runs 16 residues. CDR1 is SGHVS, CDR2 FQNEAQ, per germline. The ends were cut back, 5 bases at V and 4 bases at J, with 20 bases in the middle. The CDR3 spells CASSQISHRDRETQYF. The CDR3, as DNA: TGTGCCAGCAGCCAAATTAGTCACAGGGATCGAGAGACCCAGTACTTC.

The rearrangement links TRBV11-2 to TRBJ2-1, with a weak D call TRBD1 (5 bases). Trimming cost V 6 bases and J 10 bases, with 22 bases left between them. This CDR3 is built from 15 residues. Germline CDR1 is SGHAT and CDR2 is FQNNGV. Here the CDR3 reads CASRVDQGLLGEQFF. The CDR3, as DNA: TGTGCCAGCAGAGTAGACCAGGGTCTCTTGGGGGAGCAGTTCTTC.

This chain links TRBV20-1 with TRBJ1-4; D is uncertain. V was clipped by 0 bases and J by 8 bases, with 4 bases between them. CDR1 is DFQATT and CDR2 is SNEGSKA in the germline V gene (reference sequence). The CDR3 is 11 amino acids. CDR3 nucleotide sequence: TGCAGTGCTAGAGAACAAGAAAAACTGTTTTTT. This codes for CSAREQEKLFF.

The rearrangement links TRBV6-1 to TRBJ1-3; no clear D. The V and J ends lost 2 bases and 0 bases respectively, with 11 bases between them. Germline CDR1 reads MNHNS; CDR2 reads SASEGT. The CDR3 sequence is 16 residues long. DNA of the CDR3: TGTGCCAGCAGTGAATTAGTTTCCTACTCTGGAAACACCATATATTTT. Translation: CASSELVSYSGNTIYF.

J is TRBJ1-5 and V is TRBV28; TRBD1 aligns across 7 bases. V trimming: 6 bases; J trimming: 1 base; junction bases outside the gene matches: 6. The germline V gene has CDR1 MDHEN and CDR2 SYDVKM. This CDR3 is 15 amino acids long. This chain's CDR3 is CASRIQGVSNQPQHF. The CDR3 DNA sequence: TGTGCCAGCAGAATCCAGGGGGTCAGCAATCAGCCCCAGCATTTT.

This clone was observed a few times. This chain joins TRBV5-1 and TRBJ1-1; D may be TRBD1 (6 bases). The CDR3 loop spans 14 amino acids. V lost 3 bases and J lost 1, with 10 bases in between. Germline CDR1 is SGHRS and CDR2 is YFSETQ. The DNA of the CDR3 is TGCGCCAGCAGCTCTCAGGGGAAGAACACTGAAGCTTTCTTT. It codes for CASSSQGKNTEAFF.

The V call is TRBV9, the J call TRBJ1-1, with D unresolved. The germline V gene encodes CDR1 SGDLS and CDR2 YYNGEE. The CDR3 has 16 amino acids. Trimming cost V 0 bases and J 1 base, with 13 bases left between them. CDR3 nucleotides: TGTGCCAGCAGCGTAGGAGGGAGAGTAGGGAACACTGAAGCTTTCTTT. This sequence encodes CASSVGGRVGNTEAFF.

The chain recombines TRBV14 with TRBJ1-4; TRBD1 matches at 8 bases. Per the germline V gene, CDR1 is SGHDN and CDR2 is FVKESK. There are 19 residues in the CDR3. V shed 4 bases, J shed 4 bases, and the junction held 17 bases outside the gene matches. CDR3 sequence (DNA): TGTGCCAGCAGCCCCCAAGGACAGGGTCTTCATCGAATTAATGAAAAACTGTTTTTT. Protein product: CASSPQGQGLHRINEKLFF.

CDR3 sequence: CASSPQGFYTDTQYF. CDR3 DNA: TGTGCCAGCAGTCCACAGGGGTTTTACACAGATACGCAGTATTTT. This chain uses TRBV6-5 with TRBJ2-3, with 7 bases matching TRBD1. The length of the CDR3 is 15 residues. Germline V gene lookup returns CDR1 MNHEY and CDR2 SVGAGI. V dropped 5 bases and J dropped 2; count of bases not matched to a gene: 7.

This chain uses TRBV25-1 with TRBJ2-1; 12 bases are shared with TRBD2. V lost 2 bases and J lost 4; bases outside the gene matches: 0. The CDR3 runs 15 residues. The germline gives CDR1 MGHDK, CDR2 SYGVNS. The CDR3 DNA sequence: TGTGCCAGCAGTGAAGGACTAGCGGGGTACAATGAGCAGTTCTTC. Protein product: CASSEGLAGYNEQFF.

Points on this clone: The same CDR3 also results from other DNA sequences found in this sample. The J gene is TRBJ2-7, the V gene TRBV27; perhaps TRBD1 as D (6 bases). This CDR3 region has 14 residues. Germline CDR1 MNHEY, CDR2 SMNVEV (reference sequence). The germline V and J ends were trimmed by 2 bases and 0 bases, with 8 bases remaining between them. The CDR3 DNA sequence: TGTGCCAGCAGTTTAACAGGGAGCTCCTACGAGCAGTACTTC. Its protein is CASSLTGSSYEQYF.

This sequence joins TRBV7-3 and TRBJ2-2; 8 positions agree with TRBD2. J was trimmed by 6 bases and V by 4 bases; bases with no gene match: 13. Germline V CDR1 and CDR2: SGHTA, FQGTGA. The CDR3 has 17 amino acids. The chain's CDR3 is CASSSLAGPPMAGELFF. The CDR3 DNA sequence: TGTGCCAGCAGCTCCTTAGCGGGACCCCCCATGGCCGGGGAGCTGTTTTTT.

This chain uses TRBV6-5 with TRBJ2-3; 9 bases line up with TRBD2. The CDR3 extends over 14 amino acids. CDR1 MNHEY and CDR2 SVGAGI come from the germline V gene. V was clipped by 4 bases and J by 4 bases; unmatched bases: 3. CDR3 nucleotide sequence: TGTGCCAGCAGTTGGGGACTAGCTTCAGATACGCAGTATTTT. It codes for CASSWGLASDTQYF.

The CDR3 DNA sequence: TGCGCCAGCAGCCAACTGACAGGGGAAGGCGGCTACACCTTC. Its protein product is CASSQLTGEGGYTF. The rearrangement links TRBV4-1 to TRBJ1-2; 8 positions agree with TRBD1. This CDR3 comprises 14 residues. Germline V lookup: CDR1 MGHRA, CDR2 YSYEKL. V lost 2 bases and J lost 8; bases outside the gene matches: 7.